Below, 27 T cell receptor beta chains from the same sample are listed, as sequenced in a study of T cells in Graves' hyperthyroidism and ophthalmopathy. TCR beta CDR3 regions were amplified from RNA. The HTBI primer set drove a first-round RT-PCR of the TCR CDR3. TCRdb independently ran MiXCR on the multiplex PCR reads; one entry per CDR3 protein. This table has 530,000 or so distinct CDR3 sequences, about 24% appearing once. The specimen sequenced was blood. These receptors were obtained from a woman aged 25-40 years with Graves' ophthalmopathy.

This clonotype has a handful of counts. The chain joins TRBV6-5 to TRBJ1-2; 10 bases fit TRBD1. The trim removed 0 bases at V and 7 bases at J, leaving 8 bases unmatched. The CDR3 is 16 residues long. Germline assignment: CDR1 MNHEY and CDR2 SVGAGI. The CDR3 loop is CASSYSLGQGFGGYTF. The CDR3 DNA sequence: TGTGCCAGCAGTTACTCTCTGGGACAGGGGTTTGGTGGCTACACCTTC.

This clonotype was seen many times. In nucleotides, the CDR3 is TGCGCCAGCAGCCAGTATATCCCCAGGACAGGGGACTATGGCTACACCTTC. Its translation is CASSQYIPRTGDYGYTF. The genes are TRBV4-1 and TRBJ1-2, with 9 bases aligning to TRBD1. This CDR3 has 17 amino acids. CDR1 is MGHRA, CDR2 YSYEKL, per germline. The V and J ends lost 3 bases and 3 bases, in that order; junction bases with no gene match: 11.

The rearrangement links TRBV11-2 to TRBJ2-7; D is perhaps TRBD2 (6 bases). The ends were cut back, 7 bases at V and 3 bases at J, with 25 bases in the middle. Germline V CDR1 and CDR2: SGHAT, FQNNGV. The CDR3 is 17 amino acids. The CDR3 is CASTYGKWEESDYEQYF. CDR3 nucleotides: TGTGCCAGCACCTACGGGAAATGGGAGGAGTCGGACTACGAGCAGTACTTC. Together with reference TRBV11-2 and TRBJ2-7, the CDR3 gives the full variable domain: EAGVAQSPRYKIIEKRQSVAFWCNPISGHATLYWYQQILGQGPKLLIQFQNNGVVDDSQLPKDRFSAERLKGVDSTLKIQPAKLEDSAVYLCASTYGKWEESDYEQYFGPGTRLTVT.

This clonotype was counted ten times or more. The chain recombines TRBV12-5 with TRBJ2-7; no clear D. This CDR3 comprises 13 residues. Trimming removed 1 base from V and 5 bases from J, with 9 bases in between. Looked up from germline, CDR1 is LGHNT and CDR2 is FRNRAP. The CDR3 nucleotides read TGTGCTAGTGGTTTGGGCCCCAAAAACGAGCAGTACTTC. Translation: CASGLGPKNEQYF.

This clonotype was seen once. CDR3 coding DNA: TGTGCCAGCAAAAAGACAGTAAACACTGAAGCTTTCTTT. Its protein is CASKKTVNTEAFF. V gene TRBV12-3 or TRBV12-4 combines with J gene TRBJ1-1; D might be TRBD1 (5 bases). The V end was cut by 7 bases, the J end by 2 bases, with 11 bases between. The CDR3 extends over 13 amino acids.

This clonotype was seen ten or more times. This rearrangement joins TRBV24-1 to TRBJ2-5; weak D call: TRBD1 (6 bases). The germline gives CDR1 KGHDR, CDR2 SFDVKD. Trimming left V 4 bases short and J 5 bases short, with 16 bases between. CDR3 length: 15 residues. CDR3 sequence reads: CATSDSRDTPETQYF. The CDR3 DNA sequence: TGTGCCACCAGTGACTCCCGGGACACGCCGGAGACCCAGTACTTC.

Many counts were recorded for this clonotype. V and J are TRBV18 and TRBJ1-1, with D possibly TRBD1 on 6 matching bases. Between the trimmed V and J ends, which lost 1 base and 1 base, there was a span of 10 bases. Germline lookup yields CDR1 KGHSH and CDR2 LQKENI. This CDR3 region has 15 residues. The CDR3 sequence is CASSPRTASNTEAFF. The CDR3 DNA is TGTGCCAGCTCACCACGGACAGCTTCGAACACTGAAGCTTTCTTT.

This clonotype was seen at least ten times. In nucleotides, the CDR3 is TGTGCCAGCAGTTCGGGGACTAGTGGATCGGAGACCCAGTACTTC. As protein: CASSSGTSGSETQYF. V gene TRBV12-3 or TRBV12-4 combines with J gene TRBJ2-5, with 8 bases that match TRBD2. The CDR3 has 15 amino acids. V shed 4 bases, J shed 5 bases, and the junction held 9 bases outside the gene matches.

The CDR3 loop is CASTQTGGRNQPQHF. The CDR3, as DNA: TGTGCCAGCACCCAGACAGGGGGCCGTAATCAGCCCCAGCATTTT. The chain is built from TRBV28 and TRBJ1-5, with 10 nucleotides matching TRBD1. Germline V gives CDR1 MDHEN, CDR2 SYDVKM. The V gene end was trimmed by 7 bases and the J gene end by 4 bases; junction bases not matched to a gene: 7. The CDR3 contains 15 residues.

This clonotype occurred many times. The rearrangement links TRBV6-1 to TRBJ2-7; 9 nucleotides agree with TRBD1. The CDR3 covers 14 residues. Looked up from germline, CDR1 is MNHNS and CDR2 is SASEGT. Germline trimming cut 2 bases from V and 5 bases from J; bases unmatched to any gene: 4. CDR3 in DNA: TGTGCCAGCAGTGAAATTACAGGGGGCGACGAGCAGTACTTC. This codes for CASSEITGGDEQYF.

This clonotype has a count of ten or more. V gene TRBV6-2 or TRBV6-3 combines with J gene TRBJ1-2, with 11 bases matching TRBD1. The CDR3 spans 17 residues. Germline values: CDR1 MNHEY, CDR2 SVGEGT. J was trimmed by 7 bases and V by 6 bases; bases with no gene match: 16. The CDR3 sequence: CASSEAGTGGHNLGYTF. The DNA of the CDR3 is TGTGCCAGCAGCGAAGCCGGGACAGGGGGGCATAATCTTGGCTACACCTTC.

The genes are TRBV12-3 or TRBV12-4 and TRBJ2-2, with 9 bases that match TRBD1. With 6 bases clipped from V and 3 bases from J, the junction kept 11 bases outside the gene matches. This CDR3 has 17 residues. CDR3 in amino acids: CASSAVDGQGYTGELFF. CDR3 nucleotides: TGTGCCAGCAGCGCAGTCGACGGACAGGGGTACACCGGGGAGCTGTTTTTT.

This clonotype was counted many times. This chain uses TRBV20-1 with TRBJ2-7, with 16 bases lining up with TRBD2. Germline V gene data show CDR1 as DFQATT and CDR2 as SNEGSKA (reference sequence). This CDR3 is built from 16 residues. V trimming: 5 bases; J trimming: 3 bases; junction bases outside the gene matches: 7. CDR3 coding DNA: TGCAGTGCTCCCGGGACTAGCGGGGGGGCCTTCTACGAGCAGTACTTC. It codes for CSAPGTSGGAFYEQYF.

The CDR3 loop reads CASSEFGQGNQPQHF. The CDR3 nucleotides read TGTGCCAGCAGTGAATTCGGACAGGGCAATCAGCCCCAGCATTTT. The chain combines TRBV2 with TRBJ1-5, with 7 bases identical to TRBD1. The J segment lost 2 bases and the V segment lost 2 bases, leaving 3 bases of the junction unmatched. Per the germline V gene, CDR1 is SNHLY and CDR2 is FYNNEI. This CDR3 is 15 amino acids long.

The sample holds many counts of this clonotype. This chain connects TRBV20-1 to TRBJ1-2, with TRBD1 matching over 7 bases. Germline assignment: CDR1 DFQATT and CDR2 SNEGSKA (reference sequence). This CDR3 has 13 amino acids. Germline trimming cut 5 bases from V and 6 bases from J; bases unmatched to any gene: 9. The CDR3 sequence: CSALRQGLNGYTF. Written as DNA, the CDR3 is TGCAGTGCTCTTCGACAGGGACTTAATGGCTACACCTTC.

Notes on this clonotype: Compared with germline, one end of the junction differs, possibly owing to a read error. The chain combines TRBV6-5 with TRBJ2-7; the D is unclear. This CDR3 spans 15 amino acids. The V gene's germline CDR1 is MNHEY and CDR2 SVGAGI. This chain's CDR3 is CASSYSAVSTYDQYF. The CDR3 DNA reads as TGTGCCAGCAGTTACTCTGCGGTCAGTACATACGATCAGTACTTC.

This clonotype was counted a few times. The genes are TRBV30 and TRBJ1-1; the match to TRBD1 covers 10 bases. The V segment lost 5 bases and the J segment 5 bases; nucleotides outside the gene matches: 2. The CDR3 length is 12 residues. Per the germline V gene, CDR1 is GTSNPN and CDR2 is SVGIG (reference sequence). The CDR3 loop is CAWGDRGTEAFF. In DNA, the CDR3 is TGTGCCTGGGGGGACAGGGGAACTGAAGCTTTCTTT.

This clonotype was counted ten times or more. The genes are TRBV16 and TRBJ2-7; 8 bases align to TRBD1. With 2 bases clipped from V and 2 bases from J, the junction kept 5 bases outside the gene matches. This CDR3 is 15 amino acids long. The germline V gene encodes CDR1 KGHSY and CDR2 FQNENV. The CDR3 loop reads CASSQGGQGPYEQYF. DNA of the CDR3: TGTGCCAGCAGCCAAGGCGGACAGGGCCCCTACGAGCAGTACTTC.

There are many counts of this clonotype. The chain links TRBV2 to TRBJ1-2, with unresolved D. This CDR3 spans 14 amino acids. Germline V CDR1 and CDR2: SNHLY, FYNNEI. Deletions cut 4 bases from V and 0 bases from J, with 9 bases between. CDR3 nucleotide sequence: TGTGCCAGCAGTGCTCGGCCAACTAACTATGGCTACACCTTC. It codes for CASSARPTNYGYTF.

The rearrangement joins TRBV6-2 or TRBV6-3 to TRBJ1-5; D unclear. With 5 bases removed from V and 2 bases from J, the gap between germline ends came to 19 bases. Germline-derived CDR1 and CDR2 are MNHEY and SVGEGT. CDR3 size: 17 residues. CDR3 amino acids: CASSPPGSGFGNQPQHF. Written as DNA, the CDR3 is TGTGCCAGCAGTCCCCCCGGGTCGGGGTTTGGCAATCAGCCCCAGCATTTT.

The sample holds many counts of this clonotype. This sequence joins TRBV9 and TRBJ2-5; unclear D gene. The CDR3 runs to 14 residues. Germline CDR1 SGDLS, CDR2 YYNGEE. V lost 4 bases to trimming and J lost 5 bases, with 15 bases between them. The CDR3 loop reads CASSPLNTAETQYF. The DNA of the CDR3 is TGTGCCAGCAGCCCCTTAAACACGGCGGAGACCCAGTACTTC.

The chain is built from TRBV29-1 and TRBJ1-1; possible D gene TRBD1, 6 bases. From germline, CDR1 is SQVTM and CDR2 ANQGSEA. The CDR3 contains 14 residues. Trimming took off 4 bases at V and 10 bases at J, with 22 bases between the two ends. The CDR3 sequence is CSVASRGASPGAFF. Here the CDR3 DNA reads TGCAGCGTTGCCTCCAGGGGCGCTTCCCCCGGAGCTTTCTTT.

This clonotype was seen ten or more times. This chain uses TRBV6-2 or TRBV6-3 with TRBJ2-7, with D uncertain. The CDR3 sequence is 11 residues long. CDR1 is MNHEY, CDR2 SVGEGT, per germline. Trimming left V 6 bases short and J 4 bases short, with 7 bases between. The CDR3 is CASSDVYEQYF. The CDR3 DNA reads TGTGCCAGCAGCGACGTATACGAGCAGTACTTC.

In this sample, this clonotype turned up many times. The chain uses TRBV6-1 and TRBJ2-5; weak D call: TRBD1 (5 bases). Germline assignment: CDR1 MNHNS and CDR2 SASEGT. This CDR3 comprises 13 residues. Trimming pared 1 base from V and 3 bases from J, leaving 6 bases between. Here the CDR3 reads CASSEGTKETQYF. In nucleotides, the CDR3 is TGTGCCAGCAGTGAAGGGACAAAAGAGACCCAGTACTTC.

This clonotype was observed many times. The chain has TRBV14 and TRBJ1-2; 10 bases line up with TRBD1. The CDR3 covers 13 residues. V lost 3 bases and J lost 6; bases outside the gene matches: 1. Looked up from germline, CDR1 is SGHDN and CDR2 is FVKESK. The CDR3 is CASSQGTGDGYTF. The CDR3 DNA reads TGTGCCAGCAGCCAGGGGACAGGGGATGGCTACACCTTC.

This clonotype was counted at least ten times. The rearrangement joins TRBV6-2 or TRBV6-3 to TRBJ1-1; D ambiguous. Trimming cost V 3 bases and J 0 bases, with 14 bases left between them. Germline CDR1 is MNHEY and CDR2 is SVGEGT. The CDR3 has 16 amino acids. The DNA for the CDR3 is TGTGCCAGCAGTTATTCGATTCAGGTGATGAACACTGAAGCTTTCTTT. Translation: CASSYSIQVMNTEAFF.

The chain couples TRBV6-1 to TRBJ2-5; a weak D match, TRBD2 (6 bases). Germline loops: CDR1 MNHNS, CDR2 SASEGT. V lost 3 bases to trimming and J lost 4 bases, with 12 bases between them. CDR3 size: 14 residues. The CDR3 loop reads CASSELQGGETQYF. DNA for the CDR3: TGTGCCAGCAGTGAGCTCCAGGGAGGAGAGACCCAGTACTTC.